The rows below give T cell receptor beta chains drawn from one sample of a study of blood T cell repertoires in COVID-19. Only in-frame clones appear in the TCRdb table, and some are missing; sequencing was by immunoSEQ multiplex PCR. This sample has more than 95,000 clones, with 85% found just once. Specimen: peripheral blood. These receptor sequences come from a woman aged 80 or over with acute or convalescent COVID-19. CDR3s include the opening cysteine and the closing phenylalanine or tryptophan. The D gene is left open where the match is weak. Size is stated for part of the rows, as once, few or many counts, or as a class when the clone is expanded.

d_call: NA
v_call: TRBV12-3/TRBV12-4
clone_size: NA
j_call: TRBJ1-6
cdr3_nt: TGTGCCACCGGACTTCAGAATTCACCCCTCCACTTT
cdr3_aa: CATGLQNSPLHF

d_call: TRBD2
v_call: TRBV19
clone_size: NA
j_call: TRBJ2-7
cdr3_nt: TGTGCCAGTAGTCTCAACGGGGAGGGTTCCTACGAGCAGTACTTC
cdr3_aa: CASSLNGEGSYEQYF

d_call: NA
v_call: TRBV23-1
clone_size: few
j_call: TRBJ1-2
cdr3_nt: TGCGCCAGCAAGACAGCTAACTATGGCTACACCTTC
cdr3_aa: CASKTANYGYTF

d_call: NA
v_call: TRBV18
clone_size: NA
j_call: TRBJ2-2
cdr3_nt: TGTGCCAGCTCACCGATCGGGGCCGGGGAGCTGTTTTTT
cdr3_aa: CASSPIGAGELFF

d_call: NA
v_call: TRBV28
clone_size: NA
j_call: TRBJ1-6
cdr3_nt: TGTGCCAGCAGTTCCCCCCTGATACGGACAGAGAATAATTCACCCCTCCACTTT
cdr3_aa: CASSSPLIRTENNSPLHF

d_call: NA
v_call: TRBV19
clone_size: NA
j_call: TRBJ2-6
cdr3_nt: TGTGCCAGTAGCCGGATACAGTTCTCTGGGGCCAACGTCCTGACTTTC
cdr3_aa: CASSRIQFSGANVLTF

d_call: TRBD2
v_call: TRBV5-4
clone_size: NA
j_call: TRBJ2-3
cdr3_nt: TGTGCCAGCAGTCCCGGGACTAGCGGGGGTGCGGATACGCAGTATTTT
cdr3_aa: CASSPGTSGGADTQYF

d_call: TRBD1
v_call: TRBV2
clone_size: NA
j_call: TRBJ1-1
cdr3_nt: TGTGCCAGCACGAGGACAGGGGGGATAGCTTTCTTT
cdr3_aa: CASTRTGGIAFF

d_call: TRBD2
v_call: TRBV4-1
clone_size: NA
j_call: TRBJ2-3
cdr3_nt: TGCGCCAGCAGCCAAGATCCCGCGTTAGCGGGGGTCCTTACGCAGTATTTT
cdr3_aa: CASSQDPALAGVLTQYF

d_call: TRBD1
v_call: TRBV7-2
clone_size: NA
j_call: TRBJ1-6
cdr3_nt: TGTGCCAGCAGCTTCACAGGGGGCCAGTATAATTCACCCCTCCACTTT
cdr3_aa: CASSFTGGQYNSPLHF

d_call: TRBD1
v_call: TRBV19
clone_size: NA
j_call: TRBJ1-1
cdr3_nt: TGTGCCAGTAGTATCCGGGACAGGAGAGGGGGAGCTTTCTTT
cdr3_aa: CASSIRDRRGGAFF

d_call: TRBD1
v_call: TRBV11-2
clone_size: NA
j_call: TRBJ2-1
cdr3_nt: TGTGCCAGCAGCTTAGAATGGGGGACAGGGTTCTACAATGAGCAGTTCTTC
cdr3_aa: CASSLEWGTGFYNEQFF

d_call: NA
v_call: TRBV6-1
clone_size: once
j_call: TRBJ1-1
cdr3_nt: TGTGCCAGCAGTGTAAAAGACAGGTTCGCGAACACTGAAGCTTTCTTT
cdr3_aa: CASSVKDRFANTEAFF

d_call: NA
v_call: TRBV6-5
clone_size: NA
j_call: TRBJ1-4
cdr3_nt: TGTGCCAGCCGGACAGTTAATGAAAAACTGTTTTTT
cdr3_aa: CASRTVNEKLFF

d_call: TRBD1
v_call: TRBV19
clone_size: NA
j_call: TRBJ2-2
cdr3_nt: TGTGCCAGTAGTATCGACAGGGCCACCGGGGAGCTGTTTTTT
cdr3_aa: CASSIDRATGELFF

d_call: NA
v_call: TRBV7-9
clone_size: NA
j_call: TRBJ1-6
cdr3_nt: TGTGCCAGCAGCTTAGCAGGGGCCTATAATTCACCCCTCCACTTT
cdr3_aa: CASSLAGAYNSPLHF

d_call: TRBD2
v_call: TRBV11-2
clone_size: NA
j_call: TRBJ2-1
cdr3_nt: TGTGCCAGCAGCACCCCGGGACTAGCAATCCATGAGCAGTTCTTC
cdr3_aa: CASSTPGLAIHEQFF

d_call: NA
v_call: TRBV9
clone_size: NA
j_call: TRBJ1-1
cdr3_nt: TGTGCCAGCAGCGTAGGAATGGCGGGAAACACTGAAGCTTTCTTT
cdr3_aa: CASSVGMAGNTEAFF

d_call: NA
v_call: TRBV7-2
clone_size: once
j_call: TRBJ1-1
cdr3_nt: TGTGCCAGCAGAATAGACAGCTTTGAAGCTTTCTTT
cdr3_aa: CASRIDSFEAFF

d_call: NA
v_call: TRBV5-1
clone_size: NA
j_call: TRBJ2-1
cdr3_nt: TGCGCCAGCAGCGCAGGGGCGGCGGACTCCTACAATGAGCAGTTCTTC
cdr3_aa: CASSAGAADSYNEQFF

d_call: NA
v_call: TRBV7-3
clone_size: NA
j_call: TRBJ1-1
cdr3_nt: TGTGCCAGCAGCTTGGACAATTTGAGCACTGAAGCTTTCTTT
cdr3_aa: CASSLDNLSTEAFF

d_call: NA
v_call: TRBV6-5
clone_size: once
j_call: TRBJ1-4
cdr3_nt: TGTGCCAGTCATCAGGTAGCCGGGAGCAATGAAAAACTGTTTTTT
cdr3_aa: CASHQVAGSNEKLFF

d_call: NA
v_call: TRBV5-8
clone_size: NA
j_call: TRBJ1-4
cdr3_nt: TGTGCCAGCAGCTTGGCGGGACAATCTAATGAAAAACTGTTTTTT
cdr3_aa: CASSLAGQSNEKLFF

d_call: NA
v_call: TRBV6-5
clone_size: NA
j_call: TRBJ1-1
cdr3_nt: TGTGCCACAGGCGACAGATCCATGAACACTGAAGCTTTCTTT
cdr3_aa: CATGDRSMNTEAFF

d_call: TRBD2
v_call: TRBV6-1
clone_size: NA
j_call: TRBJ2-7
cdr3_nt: TGTGCCAGCAGTGAACGAGCGGGGGCCTACGAGCAGTACTTC
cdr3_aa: CASSERAGAYEQYF

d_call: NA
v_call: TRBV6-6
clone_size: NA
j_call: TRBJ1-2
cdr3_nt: TGTGCCAGCAGTGCGCACTCCCCCCCCACAGCAGATGGCTACACCTTC
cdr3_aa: CASSAHSPPTADGYTF

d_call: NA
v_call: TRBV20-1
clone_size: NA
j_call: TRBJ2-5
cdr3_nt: TGCAGTGCTACTCTAGCCGAGACCCAGTACTTC
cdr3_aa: CSATLAETQYF

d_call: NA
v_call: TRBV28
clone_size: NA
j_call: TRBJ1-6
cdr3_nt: TGTGCCATATCGCCGGGGGGCTCCCTCCACTTT
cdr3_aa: CAISPGGSLHF

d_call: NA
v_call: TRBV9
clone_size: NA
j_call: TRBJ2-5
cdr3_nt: TGTGCCAGCAGCACAACTCCAGGGACACGGCAAGAGACCCAGTACTTC
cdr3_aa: CASSTTPGTRQETQYF

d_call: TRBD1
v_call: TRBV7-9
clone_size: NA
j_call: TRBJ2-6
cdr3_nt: TGTGCCAGCAGCCGAGGACAGGGTGGCTCTGGGGCCAACGTCCTGACTTTC
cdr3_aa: CASSRGQGGSGANVLTF

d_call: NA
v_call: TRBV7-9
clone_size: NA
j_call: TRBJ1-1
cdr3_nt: TGTGCCAGCAGCCTTACACAGGGAACTGAAGCTTTCTTT
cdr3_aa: CASSLTQGTEAFF

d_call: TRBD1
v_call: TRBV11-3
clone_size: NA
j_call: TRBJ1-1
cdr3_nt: TGTGCCAGCAGCTTAGATCGGGACAGTGAAGCTTTCTTT
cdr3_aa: CASSLDRDSEAFF

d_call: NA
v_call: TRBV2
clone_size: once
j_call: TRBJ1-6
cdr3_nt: TGTGCCAGCAGTGTTAGCCAGGGTAATTCACCCCTCCACTTT
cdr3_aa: CASSVSQGNSPLHF

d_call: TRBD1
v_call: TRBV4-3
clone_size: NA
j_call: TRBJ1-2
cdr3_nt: TGCGCCAGCAGCCGGGCAGAGGGGGCGGGCTATGGCTACACCTTC
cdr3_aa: CASSRAEGAGYGYTF

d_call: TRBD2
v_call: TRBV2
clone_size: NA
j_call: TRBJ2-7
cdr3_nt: TGTGCCAGCAGTGCCACTAGCGGGGGGACGGAGCAGTACTTC
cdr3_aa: CASSATSGGTEQYF

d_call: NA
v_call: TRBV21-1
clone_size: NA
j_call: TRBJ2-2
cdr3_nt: TGTGCCAGCAGCAAAGTTACCCGGACAGGGGCTCTTGGCGCCGGGGAGCTGTTTTTT
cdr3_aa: CASSKVTRTGALGAGELFF

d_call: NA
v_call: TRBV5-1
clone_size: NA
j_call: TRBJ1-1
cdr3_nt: TGCGCCAGCAGCTTGCCAAGTTCGGGAACTGAAGCTTTCTTT
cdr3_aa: CASSLPSSGTEAFF

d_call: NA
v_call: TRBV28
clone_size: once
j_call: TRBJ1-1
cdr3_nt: TGTGCCATCCAGGCGGGAGGATCAAACACTGAAGCTTTCTTT
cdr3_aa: CAIQAGGSNTEAFF

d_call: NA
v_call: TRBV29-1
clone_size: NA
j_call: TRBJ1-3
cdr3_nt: TGCAGCGTTGAAGATCTTCCGGGTTGGCACAGGGCGCTGGGAAACACCATATATTTT
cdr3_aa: CSVEDLPGWHRALGNTIYF

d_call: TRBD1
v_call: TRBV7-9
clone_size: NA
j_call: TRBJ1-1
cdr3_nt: TGTGCCAGCACCAAGGGGGCCATGGTCACTGAAGCTTTCTTT
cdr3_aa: CASTKGAMVTEAFF

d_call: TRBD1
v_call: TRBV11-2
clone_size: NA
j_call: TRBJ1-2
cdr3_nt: TGTGCCAGCAGCTTAGCAACGGGACAGGGAAGGGATGGCTACACCTTC
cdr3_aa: CASSLATGQGRDGYTF

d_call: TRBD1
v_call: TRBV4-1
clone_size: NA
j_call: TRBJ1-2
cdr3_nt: TGCGCCAGCAGCCAAGCACGGGACAGAGTCTATGGCTACACCTTC
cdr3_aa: CASSQARDRVYGYTF

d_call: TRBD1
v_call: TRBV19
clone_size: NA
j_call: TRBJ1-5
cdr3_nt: TGTGCCAGTAGTATCAGCGGGACAGGGTATCAGCCCCAGCATTTT
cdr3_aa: CASSISGTGYQPQHF

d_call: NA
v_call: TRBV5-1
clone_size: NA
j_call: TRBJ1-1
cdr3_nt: TGCGCCAGCAGCTTCACGGGAGAGAACACTGAAGCTTTCTTT
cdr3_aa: CASSFTGENTEAFF

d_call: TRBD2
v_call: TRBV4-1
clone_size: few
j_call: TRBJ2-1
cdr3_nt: TGCGCCAGCAGCTCTCTAGCGGGGGGCCTCCATGAGCAGTTCTTC
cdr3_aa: CASSSLAGGLHEQFF

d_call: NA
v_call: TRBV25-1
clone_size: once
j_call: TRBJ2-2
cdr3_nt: TGTGCCAGCAGTGACCTCCAAAGTAGCGGGGAGCTGTTTTTT
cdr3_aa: CASSDLQSSGELFF

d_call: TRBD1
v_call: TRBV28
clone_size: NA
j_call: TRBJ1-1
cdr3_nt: TGTGCCAGCAAAGGACAGGGGGCAGAAGCTTTCTTT
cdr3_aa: CASKGQGAEAFF

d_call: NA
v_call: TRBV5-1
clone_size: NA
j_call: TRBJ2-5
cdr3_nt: TGCGCCAGCAGGGAGGTTGGGTTGGAGACCCAGTACTTC
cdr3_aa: CASREVGLETQYF

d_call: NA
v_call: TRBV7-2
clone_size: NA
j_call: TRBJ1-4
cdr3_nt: TGTGCCAGCAGCTATTATTCACGGCGGGAACTGTTTTTT
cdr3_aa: CASSYYSRRELFF

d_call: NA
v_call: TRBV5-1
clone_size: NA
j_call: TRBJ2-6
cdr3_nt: TGCGCCAGCAGCGTCCTCTCTGGGGCCAACGTCCTGACTTTC
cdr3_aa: CASSVLSGANVLTF

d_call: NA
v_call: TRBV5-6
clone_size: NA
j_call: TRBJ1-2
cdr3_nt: TGTGCCAGCAGAGAGGGCAGGGAGGATTATGGCTACACCTTC
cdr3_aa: CASREGREDYGYTF

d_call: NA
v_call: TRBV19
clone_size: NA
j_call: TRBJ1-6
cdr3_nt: TGTGCCAGTAATCGGGGTGACAATTCACCCCTCCACTTT
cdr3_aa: CASNRGDNSPLHF

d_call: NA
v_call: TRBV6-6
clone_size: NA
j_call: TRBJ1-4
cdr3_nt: TGTGCCAGCAGCCATTTAACAGAAAAACTGTTTTTT
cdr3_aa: CASSHLTEKLFF

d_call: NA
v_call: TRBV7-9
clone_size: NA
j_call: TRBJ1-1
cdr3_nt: TGTGCCAGTAGTGATGTGAGAATTGAAGCTTTCTTT
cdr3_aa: CASSDVRIEAFF

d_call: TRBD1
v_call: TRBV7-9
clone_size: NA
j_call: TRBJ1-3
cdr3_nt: TGTGCCAGCAGCCGAAACCCGGGACAGTTGGTGGACTCTGGAAACACCATATATTTT
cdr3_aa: CASSRNPGQLVDSGNTIYF

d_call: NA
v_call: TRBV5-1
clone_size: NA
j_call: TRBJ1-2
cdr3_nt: TGCGCCAGCAGCTTAGGGACACCAGGCTCGGGCTACACCTTC
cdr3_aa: CASSLGTPGSGYTF

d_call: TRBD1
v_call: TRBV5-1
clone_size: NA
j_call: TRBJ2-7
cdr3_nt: TGCGCCAGCAGCTATAATCAGGGGGCGGGCTACGAGCAGTACTTC
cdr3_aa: CASSYNQGAGYEQYF